This T cell receptor beta chain was identified during a study of blood T cell repertoires in COVID-19. Overall study: Spain, Italy and the United States supplied samples that represented acute and convalescent COVID-19. T cells, B-cell-depleted T cells, or PBMCs supplied cDNA or gDNA.

Original processing methods: Researchers report that nucleated cell counts were estimated from reference gene primer amplification. The protocol was immunoSEQ multiplex PCR, while the TCRdb copy is restricted to in-frame clones and leaves out a portion. V and J calls and clone size are given by that table; D and trimming were obtained from the DNA. The top ten clones hold roughly 4.6% of a sample with about 220,000 clones, roughly 80% of them seen once. The sequence came from a woman aged 55 to 70 who had recovered from COVID-19. The sequenced material came from peripheral blood.

The CDR3 region is CASGEGTSYEQYF. The CDR3 DNA sequence: TGCGCCAGCGGGGAGGGGACCTCCTACGAGCAGTACTTC. The rearrangement joins TRBV4-1 to TRBJ2-7, with TRBD2 identical over 7 bases. This CDR3 contains 13 residues. CDR1 MGHRA and CDR2 YSYEKL come from the germline V gene. The V gene end was trimmed by 8 bases and the J gene end by 0 bases; junction bases not matched to a gene: 4.